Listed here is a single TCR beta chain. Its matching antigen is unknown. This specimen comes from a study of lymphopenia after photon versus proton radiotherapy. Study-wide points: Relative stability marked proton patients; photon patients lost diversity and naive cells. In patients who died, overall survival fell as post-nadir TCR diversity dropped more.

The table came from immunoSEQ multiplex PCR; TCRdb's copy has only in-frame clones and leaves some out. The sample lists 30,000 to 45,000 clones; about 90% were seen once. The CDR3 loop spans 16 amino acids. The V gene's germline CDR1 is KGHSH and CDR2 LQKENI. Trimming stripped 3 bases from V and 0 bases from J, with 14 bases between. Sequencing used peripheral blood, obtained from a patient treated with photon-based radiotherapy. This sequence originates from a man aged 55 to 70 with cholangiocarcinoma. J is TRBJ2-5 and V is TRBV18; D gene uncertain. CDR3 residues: CASSPQGSSYQETQYF. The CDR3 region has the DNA TGTGCCAGCTCACCGCAAGGCTCGTCGTACCAAGAGACCCAGTACTTC.